The entry that follows covers one T cell receptor (beta chain) sequence. Antigen specificity is unknown. The data were taken from a study of cytomegalovirus exposure and HLA in healthy donors. Study-level results: There were 150 to 200 TCR beta chains listed as cytomegalovirus-associated.

Primers included in the PCR were 60 Vbeta and 13 Jbeta primers. The method was immunoSEQ multiplex PCR; TCRdb's version includes in-frame clones alone and lacks a portion of them. This table has a few hundred thousand clones, over 90% appearing once. Each donor was healthy, and each was a bone marrow donor. Sequencing used PBMCs. This TCR was recovered from a girl aged 2 to 10 in good health and CMV-seronegative.

CDR3 region: CASSPHRGGTQYF. The CDR3 nucleotides are TGTGCCAGCAGCCCCCACAGGGGGGGGACCCAGTACTTC. The chain couples TRBV7-8 to TRBJ2-5, with D perhaps matching TRBD1 (8 bases). Germline values: CDR1 SGHVS, CDR2 FQNEAQ. This CDR3 region has 13 residues. V lost 5 bases, J lost 7 bases, and 14 bases lay in between.